This T cell receptor beta chain was recorded in a study of cytomegalovirus exposure and HLA in healthy donors. With regard to this clone: Its cognate antigen is unknown.

This PCR relied on a set of 60 Vbeta primers and 13 Jbeta primers. Repertoires were generated with immunoSEQ multiplex PCR, while TCRdb's copy carries only in-frame clones and drops some. The sample records around 120,000 clones, more than 60% being singletons. The study's findings and limits: One cluster of highly shared sequence variants probably arose as a sequencing artifact. Common viral pathogens seemed to be connected with several of the most significant clusters, according to a later analysis. An analysis that was carried out later associated approximately 17,000 TCR beta sequences with HLA alleles at 0.05 false discovery rate. Reports state that TCR beta sequences accurately predicted most subjects' HLA-A and HLA-B alleles.

Germline CDR1 and CDR2: GTSNPN and SVGIG (reference sequence). V gave up 4 bases and J gave up 2 bases, with 8 bases separating them. The CDR3 contains 12 residues. Specimen: PBMCs. The sequence was collected from a woman between 40 and 55 years old in good health and CMV-seropositive. The J gene is TRBJ2-5, the V gene TRBV30; no reliable D call. CDR3 in DNA: TGTGCCTGGAAGGAGCCGCAAGAGACCCAGTACTTC. This codes for CAWKEPQETQYF.